The table lists the clone carrying this T cell receptor (beta chain) with a count of one. The data are from a study of blood T cell repertoires in COVID-19. Study-wide context: Whether acute or convalescent, the COVID-19 samples came from the United States, Italy and Spain. PBMCs, B-cell-depleted T cells, or T cells provided the cDNA or gDNA that made up the material.

Trimming pared 4 bases from V and 2 bases from J, leaving 11 bases between. Per germline, CDR1 KGHDR and CDR2 SFDVKD. The CDR3 sequence is 14 residues long. Per the study methods: Amplifying reference gene primers gave estimates of nucleated cell counts. Sequencing used immunoSEQ multiplex PCR; TCRdb keeps in-frame clones, though not all of them. That table is the source of V, J and clone size, and D and trimming were worked out from the DNA. The table lists around 140,000 clones, about 86% of them singletons. The chain has TRBV24-1 and TRBJ2-7; tentatively, D is TRBD1 (6 bases). Sequencing input: peripheral blood. This TCR derives from a woman aged 55-75 years with active or convalescent COVID-19. The CDR3 sequence is CATSEAGEAYEQYF. CDR3 DNA: TGTGCCACCAGTGAGGCAGGGGAAGCCTACGAGCAGTACTTC.